Listed below are T cell receptor beta chains from one sample, sequenced in a study of T cell responses to AZD1222 COVID-19 vaccine. TCRdb's copy holds only in-frame clones and misses some; the assay was immunoSEQ multiplex PCR. In the table there are some 110,000 clones, roughly 91% of which are singletons. Sequenced here: peripheral blood, sampled 28 days after the second AZD1222 dose. These receptors all stem from an adult who received the AZD1222 COVID-19 vaccine. The CDR3 runs from the conserved cysteine through the conserved F or W. The D gene is left open where the match is weak. Expanded clones get a size class; other rows say once, few or many, or leave the size out.

>TRBJ1-4|few|.|TRBV5-1|14
CASSLGATNEKLFF
TGCGCCAGCAGCTTAGGTGCAACTAATGAAAAACTGTTTTTT
>TRBJ2-7|.|.|TRBV27|18
CASSSSPLINRKTYEQYF
TGTGCCAGCAGTTCTTCCCCCCTAATCAACAGAAAAACCTACGAGCAGTACTTC
>TRBJ2-7|.|.|TRBV4-1|15
CASSQDRGASYEQYF
TGCGCCAGCAGCCAAGATCGGGGGGCCTCCTACGAGCAGTACTTC
>TRBJ2-3|.|.|TRBV19|12
CASSIGPDTQYF
TGTGCCAGTAGTATAGGACCGGATACGCAGTATTTT
>TRBJ1-4|.|TRBD1|TRBV15|14
CATSTRRTGEKLFF
TGTGCCACCAGCACCCGTCGGACAGGGGAAAAACTGTTTTTT
>TRBJ2-7|.|TRBD2|TRBV28|17
CASSWSSGTSGTYEQYF
TGTGCCAGCAGTTGGTCCTCGGGGACTAGCGGCACCTACGAGCAGTACTTC
>TRBJ1-1|.|TRBD1|TRBV30|13
CAWSRDRNTEAFF
TGTGCCTGGTCCAGGGACAGGAACACTGAAGCTTTCTTT
>TRBJ1-4|.|.|TRBV5-6|14
CASSLDRSNEKLFF
TGTGCCAGCAGCTTGGATCGGTCTAATGAAAAACTGTTTTTT
>TRBJ1-4|.|.|TRBV15|15
CATSSRDSANEKLFF
TGTGCCACCAGCAGTCGAGACAGCGCTAATGAAAAACTGTTTTTT
>TRBJ2-1|.|TRBD1|TRBV24-1|17
CATSDPVPGQGYNEQFF
TGTGCCACCAGTGACCCGGTCCCGGGACAGGGATACAATGAGCAGTTCTTC
>TRBJ1-5|once|.|TRBV19|14
CASSPSGENQPQHF
TGTGCCAGTAGTCCCAGTGGGGAAAATCAGCCCCAGCATTTT
>TRBJ1-1|few|.|TRBV5-8|13
CASSPDQDTEAFF
TGTGCCAGCAGCCCTGACCAGGATACTGAAGCTTTCTTT
>TRBJ2-3|.|.|TRBV24-1|13
CATSEPTTDTQYF
TGTGCCACCAGTGAACCCACCACAGATACGCAGTATTTT
>TRBJ2-7|.|.|TRBV28|14
CASSLGTATYEQYF
TGTGCCAGCAGTTTAGGCACGGCCACCTACGAGCAGTACTTC
>TRBJ1-5|.|.|TRBV7-8|15
CASSLLHRSNQPQHF
TGTGCCAGCAGCTTACTCCACCGTAGCAATCAGCCCCAGCATTTT
>TRBJ2-1|.|.|TRBV29-1|12
CSVEPGHNEQFF
TGCAGCGTTGAACCCGGCCACAATGAGCAGTTCTTC
>TRBJ1-1|.|.|TRBV6-5|12
CASCPPGREAFF
TGTGCCAGCTGCCCCCCTGGGCGGGAAGCTTTCTTT
>TRBJ2-1|.|.|TRBV7-9|15
CASSPLAVGGPEQFF
TGTGCCAGCAGCCCATTAGCCGTCGGGGGCCCTGAGCAGTTCTTC
>TRBJ2-3|.|.|TRBV5-1|14
CASSLDRSTDTQYF
TGCGCCAGCAGCTTGGATCGTAGCACAGATACGCAGTATTTT
>TRBJ2-1|once|TRBD2|TRBV7-2|15
CASSLSSGSFSEQFF
TGTGCCAGCAGCTTATCCAGCGGGAGCTTTAGTGAGCAGTTCTTC
>TRBJ1-3|once|.|TRBV4-2|15
CASSLPDSPGNTIYF
TGTGCCAGCAGCCTACCCGACAGCCCTGGAAACACCATATATTTT
>TRBJ1-1|.|TRBD1|TRBV28|15
CASRTGRPLGMRAFF
TGTGCCAGCCGGACAGGGCGACCGCTGGGGATGCGAGCTTTCTTT
>TRBJ1-2|.|.|TRBV28|12
CASMGNTNGYTF
TGTGCCAGCATGGGGAATACAAATGGCTACACCTTC
>TRBJ1-2|.|.|TRBV4-1|19
CASSPLWGVGTSTMAGYTF
TGCGCCAGCAGCCCCCTTTGGGGCGTTGGGACCAGTACAATGGCTGGCTACACCTTC
>TRBJ2-7|.|TRBD2|TRBV6-2/TRBV6-3|13
CASSPGGPGEQYF
TGTGCCAGCAGCCCGGGGGGGCCAGGCGAGCAGTACTTC
>TRBJ1-5|.|.|TRBV29-1|13
CSVLSGVNQPQHF
TGCAGCGTTCTTTCAGGGGTCAATCAGCCCCAGCATTTT
>TRBJ1-1|.|TRBD1|TRBV6-5|14
CASNGQGRGTEAFF
TGTGCCAGCAATGGACAGGGAAGAGGGACTGAAGCTTTCTTT
>TRBJ1-1|.|.|TRBV6-5|14
CASSYNRMNTEAFF
TGTGCCAGCAGTTACAATCGTATGAACACTGAAGCTTTCTTT
>TRBJ1-1|.|.|TRBV19|14
CASSFGDPEPEAFF
TGTGCCAGTAGTTTTGGAGATCCAGAGCCTGAAGCTTTCTTT
>TRBJ1-5|.|.|TRBV6-1|12
CASSEANQPQHF
TGTGCCAGCAGTGAAGCAAATCAGCCCCAGCATTTT
>TRBJ2-3|.|.|TRBV7-2|16
CASSLLAGLGSDTQYF
TGTGCCAGCAGCTTATTGGCGGGCCTTGGGTCAGATACGCAGTATTTT
>TRBJ1-1|.|.|TRBV4-3|14
CASSQDLRVPKAFF
TGCGCCAGCAGCCAAGATTTACGGGTACCCAAAGCTTTCTTT
>TRBJ2-2|.|.|TRBV6-2/TRBV6-3|15
CASSFGAHLTGELFF
TGTGCCAGCAGTTTCGGGGCCCACCTGACCGGGGAGCTGTTTTTT
>TRBJ1-6|.|.|TRBV2|15
CASSSRPSGNSPLHF
TGTGCCAGCAGTTCCCGACCCTCGGGGAATTCACCCCTCCACTTT
>TRBJ1-6|.|.|TRBV13|14
CASSPSSYNSPLHF
TGTGCCAGCAGTCCGAGCTCCTATAATTCACCCCTCCACTTT
>TRBJ2-2|.|.|TRBV7-2|11
CASRITGELFF
TGTGCCAGCCGGATCACCGGGGAGCTGTTTTTT
>TRBJ2-7|.|TRBD1|TRBV4-3|17
CASSQDHTRDRGYEQYF
TGCGCCAGCAGCCAAGATCATACAAGGGACAGGGGATACGAGCAGTACTTC
>TRBJ1-5|.|TRBD1|TRBV6-1|15
CASSEEGQGYQPQHF
TGTGCCAGCAGTGAAGAGGGACAGGGATATCAGCCCCAGCATTTT
>TRBJ2-5|.|.|TRBV5-1|14
CASSRGGVQETQYF
TGCGCCAGCAGTCGTGGGGGCGTTCAAGAGACCCAGTACTTC